The source of this TCR beta chain is a study of blood T cell repertoires in COVID-19. In the study overall: Acute-phase and convalescent COVID-19 samples originated in the United States, Italy and Spain.

The repertoire was sequenced with immunoSEQ multiplex PCR; TCRdb's copy has only in-frame clones and lacks some. The sample has about 150,000 clones, roughly 79% seen once. Germline values: CDR1 SGHRS, CDR2 YFSETQ. This CDR3 has 15 amino acids. J lost 2 bases, V lost 7 bases, and 9 bases had no gene match. This TCR derives from a woman aged 55-70 years with active or convalescent COVID-19. The sample was peripheral blood. The chain links TRBV5-1 to TRBJ2-3, with 8 bases matching TRBD2. Here the CDR3 reads CASFRVAGTTDTQYF. CDR3 coding DNA: TGCGCCAGCTTCCGGGTAGCGGGGACCACAGATACGCAGTATTTT.